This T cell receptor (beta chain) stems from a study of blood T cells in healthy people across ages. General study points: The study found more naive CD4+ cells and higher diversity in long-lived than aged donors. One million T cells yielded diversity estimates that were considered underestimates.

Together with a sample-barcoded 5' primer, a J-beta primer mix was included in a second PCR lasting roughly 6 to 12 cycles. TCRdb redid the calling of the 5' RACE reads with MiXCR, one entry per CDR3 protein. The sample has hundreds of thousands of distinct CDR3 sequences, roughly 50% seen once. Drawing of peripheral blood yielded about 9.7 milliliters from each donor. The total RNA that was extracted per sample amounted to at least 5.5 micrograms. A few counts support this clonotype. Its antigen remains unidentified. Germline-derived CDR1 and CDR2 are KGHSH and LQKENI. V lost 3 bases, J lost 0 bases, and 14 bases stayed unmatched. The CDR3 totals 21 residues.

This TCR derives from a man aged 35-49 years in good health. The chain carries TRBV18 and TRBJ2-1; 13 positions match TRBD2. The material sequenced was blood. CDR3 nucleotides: TGTGCCAGCTCACCCGGCGCGGGGACTAGCGGGACCACTAGCTCCTACAATGAGCAGTTCTTC. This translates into CASSPGAGTSGTTSSYNEQFF.